The next 4 T cell receptor beta chains were all read from a single sample in a study of cytomegalovirus exposure and HLA in healthy donors. Vbeta (60) and Jbeta (13) primers were used in the PCR. The protocol was immunoSEQ multiplex PCR, while the TCRdb copy is restricted to in-frame clones and leaves out a portion. Found here are 160,000 or so clones, roughly 80% of them singletons; the top ten hold around 10%. Material: PBMCs. These receptors all come from a man in his fifties in good health and CMV-seropositive.

The gene calls are TRBV4-1 and TRBJ1-3, with D perhaps TRBD1 (6 bases). Germline CDR1 and CDR2: MGHRA and YSYEKL. Trimming cost V 4 bases and J 6 bases, with 19 bases left between them. This CDR3 comprises 16 residues. The chain's CDR3 is CASSPSGQFGENTIYF. In DNA, the CDR3 is TGCGCCAGCAGCCCCTCGGGACAATTCGGGGAAAACACCATATATTTT.

This clone has just one count. The CDR3 DNA is TGTGCCAGCAGCCGAGACAGGGTGATTGGTCAGCCCCAGCATTTT. Its protein product is CASSRDRVIGQPQHF. V is TRBV5-8 and J is TRBJ1-5, with 7 bases that match TRBD1. This CDR3 is built from 15 residues. Germline V lookup: CDR1 SGHTS, CDR2 YDEGEE. Losses at the gene ends were 4 bases for V and 6 bases for J; bases not matched to a gene: 10.

V usage is TRBV28 and J usage is TRBJ2-7, with 8 bases aligning to TRBD1. The CDR3 spans 16 residues. J was trimmed by 2 bases and V by 5 bases; bases with no gene match: 11. The germline V gene has CDR1 MDHEN and CDR2 SYDVKM. The CDR3, as DNA: TGTGCCAGCAGTGTTGTCGGACAGGGTGGAGCCTACGAGCAGTACTTC. It is translated as CASSVVGQGGAYEQYF. The entire variable domain, with the rest obtained from reference TRBV28 and TRBJ2-7, is as follows: DVKVTQSSRYLVKRTGEKVFLECVQDMDHENMFWYRQDPGLGLRLIYFSYDVKMKEKGDIPEGYSVSREKKERFSLILESASTNQTSMYLCASSVVGQGGAYEQYFGPGTRLTVT.

The chain has TRBV6-5 and TRBJ1-3, with no clear D. V dropped 4 bases and J dropped 4 bases, with 17 bases sitting between them. The germline V gene encodes CDR1 MNHEY and CDR2 SVGAGI. CDR3 length: 16 amino acids. CDR3 in amino acids: CASSSSYYASGNTIYF. In DNA form, the CDR3 reads TGTGCCAGCAGTTCATCCTATTATGCGTCGGGAAACACCATATATTTT.